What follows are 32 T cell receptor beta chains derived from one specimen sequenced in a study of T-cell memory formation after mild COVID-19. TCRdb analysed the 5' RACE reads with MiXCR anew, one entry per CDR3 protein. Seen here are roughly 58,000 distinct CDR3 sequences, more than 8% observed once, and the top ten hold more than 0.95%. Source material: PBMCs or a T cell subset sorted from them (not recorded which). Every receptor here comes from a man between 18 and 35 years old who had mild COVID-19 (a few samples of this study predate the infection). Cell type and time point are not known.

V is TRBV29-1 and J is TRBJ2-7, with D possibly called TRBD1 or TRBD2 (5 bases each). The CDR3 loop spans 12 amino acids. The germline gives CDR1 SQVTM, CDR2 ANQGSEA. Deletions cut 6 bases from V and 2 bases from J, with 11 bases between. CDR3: CSVGDGTYEQYF. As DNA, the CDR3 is TGCAGCGTGGGGGACGGAACCTACGAGCAGTACTTC.

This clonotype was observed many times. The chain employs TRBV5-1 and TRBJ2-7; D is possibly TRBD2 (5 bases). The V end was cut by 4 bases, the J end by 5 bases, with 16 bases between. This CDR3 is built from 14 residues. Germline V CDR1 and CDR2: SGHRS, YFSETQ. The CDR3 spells CASSARQFGDEQYF. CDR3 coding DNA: TGCGCCAGCAGCGCACGGCAGTTCGGGGACGAGCAGTACTTC.

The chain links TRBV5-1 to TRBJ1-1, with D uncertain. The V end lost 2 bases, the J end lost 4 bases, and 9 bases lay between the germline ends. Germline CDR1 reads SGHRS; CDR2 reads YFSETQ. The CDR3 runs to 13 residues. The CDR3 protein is CASSLEGFTEAFF. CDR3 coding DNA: TGCGCCAGCAGCTTAGAGGGTTTCACTGAAGCTTTCTTT. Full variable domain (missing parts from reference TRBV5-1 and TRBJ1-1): KAGVTQTPRYLIKTRGQQVTLSCSPISGHRSVSWYQQTPGQGLQFLFEYFSETQRNKGNFPGRFSGRQFSNSRSEMNVSTLELGDSALYLCASSLEGFTEAFFGQGTRLTVV.

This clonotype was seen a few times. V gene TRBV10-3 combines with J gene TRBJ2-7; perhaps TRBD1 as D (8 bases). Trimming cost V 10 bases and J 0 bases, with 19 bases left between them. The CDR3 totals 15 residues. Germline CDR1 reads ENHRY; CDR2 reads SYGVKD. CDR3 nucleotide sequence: TGTGCCACCAAGGGAGGGACAGGCCTCTCCTACGAGCAGTACGTC. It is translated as CATKGGTGLSYEQYV.

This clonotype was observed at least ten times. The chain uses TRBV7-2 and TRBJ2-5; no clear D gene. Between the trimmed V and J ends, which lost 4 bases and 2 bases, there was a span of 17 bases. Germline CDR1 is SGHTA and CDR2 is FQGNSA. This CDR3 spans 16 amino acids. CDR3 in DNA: TGTGCCAGCAGCTCATCTCAGATCCAAATACAAGAGACCCAGTACTTC. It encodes CASSSSQIQIQETQYF.

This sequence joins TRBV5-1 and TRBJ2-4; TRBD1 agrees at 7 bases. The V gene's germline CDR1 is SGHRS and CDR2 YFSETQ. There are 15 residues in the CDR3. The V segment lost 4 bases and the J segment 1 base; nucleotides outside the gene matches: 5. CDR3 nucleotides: TGCGCCAGCAGCGAGGGGGCGCAGGCCAAAAACATTCAGTACTTC. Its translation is CASSEGAQAKNIQYF. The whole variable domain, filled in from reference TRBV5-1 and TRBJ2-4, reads KAGVTQTPRYLIKTRGQQVTLSCSPISGHRSVSWYQQTPGQGLQFLFEYFSETQRNKGNFPGRFSGRQFSNSRSEMNVSTLELGDSALYLCASSEGAQAKNIQYFGAGTRLSVL.

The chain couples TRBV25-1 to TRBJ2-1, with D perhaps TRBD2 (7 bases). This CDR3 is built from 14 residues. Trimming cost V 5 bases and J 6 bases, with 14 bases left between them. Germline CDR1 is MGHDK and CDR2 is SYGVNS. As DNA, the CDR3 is TGTGCCAGCAGTCAGCTAAGGGGGGGCAATGAGCAGTTCTTC. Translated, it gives CASSQLRGGNEQFF.

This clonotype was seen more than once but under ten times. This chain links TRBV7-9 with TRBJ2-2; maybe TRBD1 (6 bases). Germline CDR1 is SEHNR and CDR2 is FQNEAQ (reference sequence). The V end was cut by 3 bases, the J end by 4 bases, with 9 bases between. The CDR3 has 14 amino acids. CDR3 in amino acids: CASSFRDTTGELFF. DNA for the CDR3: TGTGCCAGCAGCTTCCGGGACACCACCGGGGAGCTGTTTTTT.

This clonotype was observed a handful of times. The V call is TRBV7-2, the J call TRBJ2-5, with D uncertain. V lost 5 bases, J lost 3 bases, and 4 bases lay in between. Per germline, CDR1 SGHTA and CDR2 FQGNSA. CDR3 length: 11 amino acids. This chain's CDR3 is CASSAKETQYF. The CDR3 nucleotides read TGTGCCAGCAGCGCCAAAGAGACCCAGTACTTC.

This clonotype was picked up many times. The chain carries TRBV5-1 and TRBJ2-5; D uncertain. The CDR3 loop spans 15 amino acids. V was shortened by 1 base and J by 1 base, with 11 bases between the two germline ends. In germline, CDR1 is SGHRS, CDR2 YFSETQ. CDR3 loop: CASSLMLGGQETQYF. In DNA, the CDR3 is TGCGCCAGCAGCTTGATGTTGGGTGGCCAAGAGACCCAGTACTTC.

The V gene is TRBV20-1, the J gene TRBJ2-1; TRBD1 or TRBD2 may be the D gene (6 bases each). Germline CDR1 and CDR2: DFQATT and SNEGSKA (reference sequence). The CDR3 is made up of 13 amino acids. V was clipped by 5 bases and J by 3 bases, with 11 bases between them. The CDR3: CSAGGPLYNEQFF. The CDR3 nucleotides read TGCAGTGCTGGGGGGCCCCTCTACAATGAGCAGTTCTTC.

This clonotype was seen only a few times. Here the CDR3 reads CSVGQRQETQYF. The CDR3 region has the DNA TGCAGCGTTGGGCAAAGACAAGAGACCCAGTACTTC. The chain employs TRBV29-1 and TRBJ2-5; unclear D gene. This CDR3 region has 12 residues. The V end lost 4 bases, the J end lost 2 bases, and 8 bases lay between the germline ends. The germline CDR1 and CDR2 sequences are SQVTM and ANQGSEA. The whole variable domain, remainder taken from reference TRBV29-1 and TRBJ2-5, is SAVISQKPSRDICQRGTSLTIQCQVDSQVTMMFWYRQQPGQSLTLIATANQGSEATYESGFVIDKFPISRPNLTFSTLTVSNMSPEDSSIYLCSVGQRQETQYFGPGTRLLVL.

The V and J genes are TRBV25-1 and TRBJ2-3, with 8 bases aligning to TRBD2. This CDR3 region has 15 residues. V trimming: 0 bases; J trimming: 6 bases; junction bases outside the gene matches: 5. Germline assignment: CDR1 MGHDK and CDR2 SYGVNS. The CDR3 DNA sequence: TGTGCCAGCAGTGAATACGGGGGGGGGTCGGATACGCAGTATTTT. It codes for CASSEYGGGSDTQYF.

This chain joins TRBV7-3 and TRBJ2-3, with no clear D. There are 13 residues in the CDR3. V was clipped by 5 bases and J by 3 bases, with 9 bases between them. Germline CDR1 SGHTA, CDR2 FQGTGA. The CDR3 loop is CASSPRVTDTQYF. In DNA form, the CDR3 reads TGTGCCAGCAGCCCGCGAGTGACAGATACGCAGTATTTT.

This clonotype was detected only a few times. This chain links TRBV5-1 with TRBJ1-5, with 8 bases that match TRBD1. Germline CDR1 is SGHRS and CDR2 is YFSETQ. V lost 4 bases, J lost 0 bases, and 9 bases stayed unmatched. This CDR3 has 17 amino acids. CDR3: CASSPGTGDYSNQPQHF. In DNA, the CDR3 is TGCGCCAGCAGCCCCGGGACAGGAGATTATAGCAATCAGCCCCAGCATTTT.

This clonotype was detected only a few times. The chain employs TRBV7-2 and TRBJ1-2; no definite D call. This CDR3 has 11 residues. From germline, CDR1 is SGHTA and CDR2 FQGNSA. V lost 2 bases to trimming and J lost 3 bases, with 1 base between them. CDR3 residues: CASSLYYGYTF. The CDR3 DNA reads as TGTGCCAGCAGCTTATACTATGGCTACACCTTC. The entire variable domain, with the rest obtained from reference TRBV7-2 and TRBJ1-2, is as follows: GAGVSQSPSNKVTEKGKDVELRCDPISGHTALYWYRQSLGQGLEFLIYFQGNSAPDKSGLPSDRFSAERTGGSVSTLTIQRTQQEDSAVYLCASSLYYGYTFGSGTRLTVV.

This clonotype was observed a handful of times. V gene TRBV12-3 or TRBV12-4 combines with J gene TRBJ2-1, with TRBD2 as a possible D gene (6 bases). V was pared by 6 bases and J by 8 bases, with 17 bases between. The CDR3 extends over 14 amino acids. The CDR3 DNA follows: TGTGCCAGCAGGCCGGGACTTAGCGTCCATGAGCAGTTCTTC. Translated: CASRPGLSVHEQFF.

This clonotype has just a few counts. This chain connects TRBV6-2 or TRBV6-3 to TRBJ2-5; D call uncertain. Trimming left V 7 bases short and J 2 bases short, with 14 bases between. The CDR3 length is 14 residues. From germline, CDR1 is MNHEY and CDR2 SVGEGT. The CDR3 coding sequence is TGTGCCAGCACCGCGTCGCCCTTTCAAGAGACCCAGTACTTC. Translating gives CASTASPFQETQYF.

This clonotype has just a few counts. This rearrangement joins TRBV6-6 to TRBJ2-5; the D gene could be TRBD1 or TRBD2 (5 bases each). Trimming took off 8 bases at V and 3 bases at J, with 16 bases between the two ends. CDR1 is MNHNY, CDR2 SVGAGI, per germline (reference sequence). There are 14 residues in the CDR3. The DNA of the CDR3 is TGTGCCAGCCATGGGACCACCCGAGAAGAGACCCAGTACTTC. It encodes CASHGTTREETQYF.

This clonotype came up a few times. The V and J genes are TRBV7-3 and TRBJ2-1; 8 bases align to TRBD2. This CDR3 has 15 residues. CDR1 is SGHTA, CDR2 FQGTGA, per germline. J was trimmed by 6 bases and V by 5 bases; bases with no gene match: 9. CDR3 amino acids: CASSPQYAGGNEQFF. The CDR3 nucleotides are TGTGCCAGCAGCCCCCAATACGCGGGGGGCAATGAGCAGTTCTTC.

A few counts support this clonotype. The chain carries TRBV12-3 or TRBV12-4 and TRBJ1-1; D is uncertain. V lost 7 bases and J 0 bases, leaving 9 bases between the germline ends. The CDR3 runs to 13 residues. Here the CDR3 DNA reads TGTGCCAGCACCGGGGAGGTGAACACTGAAGCTTTCTTT. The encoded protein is CASTGEVNTEAFF.

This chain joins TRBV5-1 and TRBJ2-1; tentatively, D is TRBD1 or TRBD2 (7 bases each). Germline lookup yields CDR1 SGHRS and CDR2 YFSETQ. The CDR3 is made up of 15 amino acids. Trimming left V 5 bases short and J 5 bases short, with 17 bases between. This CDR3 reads CASSRQGGGDNEQFF. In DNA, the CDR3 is TGCGCCAGCAGTCGACAGGGTGGGGGGGACAATGAGCAGTTCTTC.

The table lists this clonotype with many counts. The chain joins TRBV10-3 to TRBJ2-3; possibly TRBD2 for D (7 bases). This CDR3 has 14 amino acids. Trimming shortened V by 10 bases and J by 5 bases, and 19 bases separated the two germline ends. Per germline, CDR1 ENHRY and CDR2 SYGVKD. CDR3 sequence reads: CATRQRGAEDTQYF. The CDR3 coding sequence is TGTGCCACCCGCCAACGGGGGGCGGAAGATACGCAGTATTTT.

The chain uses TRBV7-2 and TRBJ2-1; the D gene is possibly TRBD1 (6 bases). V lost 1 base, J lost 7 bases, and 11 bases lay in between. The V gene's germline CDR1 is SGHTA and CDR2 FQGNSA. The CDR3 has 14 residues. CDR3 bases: TGTGCCAGCAGCTTAGAGAGGACAGAGAATGAGCAGTTCTTC. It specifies CASSLERTENEQFF.

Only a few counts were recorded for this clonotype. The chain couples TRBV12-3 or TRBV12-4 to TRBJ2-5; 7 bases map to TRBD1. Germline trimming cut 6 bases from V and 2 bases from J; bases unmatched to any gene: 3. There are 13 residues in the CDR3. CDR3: CASSATGQETQYF. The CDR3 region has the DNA TGTGCCAGCAGCGCGACAGGGCAAGAGACCCAGTACTTC.

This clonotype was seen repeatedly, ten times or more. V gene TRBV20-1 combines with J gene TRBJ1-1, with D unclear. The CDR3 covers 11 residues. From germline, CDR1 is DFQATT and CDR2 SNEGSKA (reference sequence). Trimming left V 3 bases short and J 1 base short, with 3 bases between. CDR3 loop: CSASRNTEAFF. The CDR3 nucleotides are TGCAGTGCTAGCAGGAACACTGAAGCTTTCTTT.

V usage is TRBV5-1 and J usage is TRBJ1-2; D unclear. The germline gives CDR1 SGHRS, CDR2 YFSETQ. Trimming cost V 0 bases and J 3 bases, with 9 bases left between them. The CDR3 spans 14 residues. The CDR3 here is CASSLGPDYYGYTF. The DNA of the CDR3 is TGCGCCAGCAGCTTGGGACCTGATTACTATGGCTACACCTTC.

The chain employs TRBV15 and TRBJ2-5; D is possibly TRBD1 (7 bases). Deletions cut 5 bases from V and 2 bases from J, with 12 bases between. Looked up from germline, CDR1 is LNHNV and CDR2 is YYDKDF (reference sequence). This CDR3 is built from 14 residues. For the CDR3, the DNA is TGTGCCACCAGCGTCCCAGGGGGGCAAGAGACCCAGTACTTC. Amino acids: CATSVPGGQETQYF.

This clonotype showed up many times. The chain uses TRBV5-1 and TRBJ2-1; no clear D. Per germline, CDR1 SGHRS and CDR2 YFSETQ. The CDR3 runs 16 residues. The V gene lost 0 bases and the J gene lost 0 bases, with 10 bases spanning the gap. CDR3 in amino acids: CASSLAPESSYNEQFF. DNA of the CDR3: TGCGCCAGCAGCTTGGCACCTGAGAGCTCCTACAATGAGCAGTTCTTC.

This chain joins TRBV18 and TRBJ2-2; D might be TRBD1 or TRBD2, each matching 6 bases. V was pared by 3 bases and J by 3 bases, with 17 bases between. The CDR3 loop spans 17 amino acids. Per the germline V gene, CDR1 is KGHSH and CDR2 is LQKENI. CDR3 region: CASSPEGHDPDTGELFF. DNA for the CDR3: TGTGCCAGCTCACCGGAGGGACACGACCCCGACACCGGGGAGCTGTTTTTT.

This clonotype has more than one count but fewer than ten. CDR3 protein: CASSFWSTEETQYF. The CDR3 nucleotides read TGCGCCAGCAGCTTTTGGTCAACCGAAGAGACCCAGTACTTC. The chain is built from TRBV5-1 and TRBJ2-5, with D uncertain. This CDR3 contains 14 residues. The V gene's germline CDR1 is SGHRS and CDR2 YFSETQ. Deletions cut 2 bases from V and 3 bases from J, with 11 bases between.

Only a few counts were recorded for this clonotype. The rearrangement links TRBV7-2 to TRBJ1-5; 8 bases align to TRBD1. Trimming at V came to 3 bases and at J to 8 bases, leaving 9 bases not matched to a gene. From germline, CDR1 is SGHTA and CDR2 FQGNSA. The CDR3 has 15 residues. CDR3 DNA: TGTGCCAGCAGCTTGGCCGGGACACAGGGGGAGCCCCAGCATTTT. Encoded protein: CASSLAGTQGEPQHF.